Listed here is a single T cell receptor beta chain. This entry comes from a study of shared T cell receptors in the human thymus. The V gene's germline CDR1 is ENHRY and CDR2 SYGVKD. The CDR3 is made up of 15 amino acids. V lost 2 bases, J lost 3 bases, and 12 bases lay in between. Profiled with immunoSEQ multiplex PCR; TCRdb holds only in-frame clones, not every one. The top ten clones hold roughly 0.01% of a sample with 650,000 to 950,000 clones, approximately 83% of them seen once. The same data also went into a second study, on human thymus T cells. That paper adds: The people who donated were healthy Finnish babies having corrective surgery for congenital heart defects. Resected material from corrective heart surgery provided the thymus tissue analysed. Thymic repertoires from unrelated individuals overlapped highly, related research reported.

This chain links TRBV10-3 with TRBJ2-3, with D possibly TRBD1 on 6 matching bases. This sequence originates from a girl under three years old with a congenital heart defect. Sequencing was performed on thymocytes. CDR3 DNA: TGTGCCATCAGTGAGGGTGGGACATTGACAGATACGCAGTATTTT. Its protein is CAISEGGTLTDTQYF.